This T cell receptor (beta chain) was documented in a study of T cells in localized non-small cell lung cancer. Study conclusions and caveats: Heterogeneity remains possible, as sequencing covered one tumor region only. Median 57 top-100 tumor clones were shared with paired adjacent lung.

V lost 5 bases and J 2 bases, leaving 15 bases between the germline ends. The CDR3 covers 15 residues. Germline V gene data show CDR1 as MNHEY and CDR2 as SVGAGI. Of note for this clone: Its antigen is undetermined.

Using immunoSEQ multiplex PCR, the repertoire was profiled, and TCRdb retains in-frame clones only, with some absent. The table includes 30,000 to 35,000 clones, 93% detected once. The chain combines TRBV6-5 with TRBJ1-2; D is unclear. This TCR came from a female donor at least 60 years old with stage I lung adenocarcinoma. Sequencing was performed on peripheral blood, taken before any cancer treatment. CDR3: CASSPRRTQNYGYTF. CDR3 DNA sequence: TGTGCCAGCAGTCCCCGCCGGACCCAGAACTATGGCTACACCTTC.